The 32 T cell receptor beta chains below all came from one sample that was sequenced in a study of control samples from healthy donors and cancer patients. Sequencing was performed with immunoSEQ multiplex PCR; in TCRdb, only in-frame clones are kept and a portion is missing. In the table there are about 110,000 clones, about 80% of which are singletons. The sequenced sample was blood. Source of these receptors: a man between 18 and 29 years old in good health.

The chain has TRBV25-1 and TRBJ1-1; D remains unclear. From germline, CDR1 is MGHDK and CDR2 SYGVNS. V lost 5 bases and J lost 7, with 20 bases in between. The CDR3 totals 15 residues. CDR3 nucleotide sequence: TGTGCCAGCAGTCCCGGGCGTAGAGGGTTGGATGAAGCTTTCTTT. Protein product: CASSPGRRGLDEAFF.

V and J are TRBV30 and TRBJ1-1; 12 bases align to TRBD1. Germline trimming cut 3 bases from V and 6 bases from J; bases unmatched to any gene: 2. The CDR3 runs to 13 residues. Germline loops: CDR1 GTSNPN, CDR2 SVGIG (reference sequence). As DNA, the CDR3 is TGTGCCTGGAGGGGACAGGGGGCCCCTGAAGCTTTCTTT. Translation gives CAWRGQGAPEAFF.

Turning to this clone: The same CDR3 can be traced to other DNA sequences in this sample. The chain employs TRBV11-2 and TRBJ2-1; perhaps TRBD2 as D (6 bases). This CDR3 has 12 residues. Germline V gene data show CDR1 as SGHAT and CDR2 as FQNNGV. The V gene lost 0 bases and the J gene lost 10 bases, with 7 bases spanning the gap. The CDR3 bases are TGTGCCAGCAGCTTAGATCGGGGGGAGCAGTTCTTC. Amino acids: CASSLDRGEQFF.

This clone was observed a handful of times. The chain is built from TRBV2 and TRBJ1-2, with a weak D call TRBD1 (5 bases). Germline assignment: CDR1 SNHLY and CDR2 FYNNEI. The CDR3 runs 15 residues. Trimming stripped 1 base from V and 0 bases from J, with 9 bases between. CDR3 region: CASSEDTTANYGYTF. CDR3 in DNA: TGTGCCAGCAGTGAAGACACGACAGCTAACTATGGCTACACCTTC.

The genes are TRBV7-2 and TRBJ2-1; D perhaps matches TRBD1 (7 bases). The V and J ends lost 5 bases and 8 bases respectively, with 19 bases between them. The germline V gene encodes CDR1 SGHTA and CDR2 FQGNSA. The CDR3 is 15 amino acids. The CDR3 sequence is CASSLRQGGIHEQFF. The CDR3 DNA follows: TGTGCCAGCAGCCTCCGACAGGGAGGAATCCATGAGCAGTTCTTC.

The rearrangement uses TRBV6-2 or TRBV6-3 and TRBJ1-6, with 8 bases that match TRBD1. The CDR3 length is 15 residues. Germline loops: CDR1 MNHEY, CDR2 SVGEGT. The V and J ends lost 0 bases and 9 bases, in that order; junction bases with no gene match: 4. Written as DNA, the CDR3 is TGTGCCAGCAGTTACTCGACAGGGGAAGGTTCACCCCTCCACTTT. Translating it yields CASSYSTGEGSPLHF.

This clone was seen a few times. The CDR3 loop is CASTPRWSSGNTIYF. The DNA for the CDR3 is TGTGCCAGTACTCCCCGGTGGAGCTCTGGAAACACCATATATTTT. The V gene is TRBV19, the J gene TRBJ1-3; D not resolved. Germline CDR1 LNHDA, CDR2 SQIVND (reference sequence). This CDR3 contains 15 residues. V was trimmed by 7 bases and J by 0 bases, leaving 13 bases between them.

This sequence joins TRBV3-1 (or the pseudogene TRBV3-2) and TRBJ2-5; D not certain. Germline CDR1 is LGHDT and CDR2 is YNNKEL (reference sequence). CDR3 length: 15 amino acids. V lost 2 bases and J lost 7, with 17 bases in between. CDR3 bases: TGTGCCAGCAGCCAACTGGCCGCTCTAGATGGGACCCAGTACTTC. Its protein product is CASSQLAALDGTQYF.

The table lists this clone with a few counts. The genes are TRBV7-6 and TRBJ1-1, with D uncertain. The CDR3 spans 15 residues. The germline CDR1 and CDR2 sequences are SGHVS and FNYEAQ. The V end was cut by 1 base, the J end by 2 bases, with 11 bases between. The CDR3 DNA follows: TGTGCCAGCAGCTTAGGGTATGGATCCAACACTGAAGCTTTCTTT. Translated: CASSLGYGSNTEAFF.

This chain uses TRBV28 with TRBJ1-6; 7 nucleotides match TRBD1. V lost 5 bases to trimming and J lost 8 bases; unmatched junction nucleotides: 9. The CDR3 consists of 15 residues. The germline V gene has CDR1 MDHEN and CDR2 SYDVKM. CDR3 in DNA: TGTGCCAGCAGTCAACCCGGGACAGTTGATTCACCCCTCCACTTT. It yields the protein CASSQPGTVDSPLHF.

The chain recombines TRBV10-3 with TRBJ2-1; tentative D call: TRBD2 (5 bases). CDR3 length: 14 amino acids. Trimming shortened V by 9 bases and J by 9 bases, and 21 bases separated the two germline ends. Germline CDR1 ENHRY, CDR2 SYGVKD. DNA of the CDR3: TGTGCCATTCGTACATCCCAGTACGAGGGTGAGCAGTTCTTC. This encodes CAIRTSQYEGEQFF.

The chain combines TRBV19 with TRBJ2-7, with a tentative D call TRBD2 (5 bases). V lost 3 bases and J 2 bases, leaving 14 bases between the germline ends. Germline CDR1 and CDR2: LNHDA and SQIVND (reference sequence). This CDR3 is built from 15 residues. CDR3 region: CASSILGGFTYEQYF. The CDR3, as DNA: TGTGCCAGTAGTATTCTCGGAGGTTTTACCTACGAGCAGTACTTC.

This clone has a single count. This chain connects TRBV6-5 to TRBJ1-2; TRBD1 matches 8 bases. CDR3 size: 14 residues. Germline V gene sequence: CDR1 MNHEY, CDR2 SVGAGI. Trimming at V came to 5 bases and at J to 3 bases, leaving 5 bases not matched to a gene. CDR3 region: CASSQTGVHYGYTF. DNA for the CDR3: TGTGCCAGCAGTCAGACAGGGGTCCACTATGGCTACACCTTC.

The rearrangement uses TRBV3-1 (or the pseudogene TRBV3-2) and TRBJ1-1; tentative D call: TRBD1 (6 bases). Germline-derived CDR1 and CDR2 are LGHDT and YNNKEL (reference sequence). With 4 bases removed from V and 6 bases from J, the gap between germline ends came to 18 bases. This CDR3 has 15 amino acids. CDR3 sequence: CASSLTIGGLPEAFF. The CDR3 region has the DNA TGTGCCAGCAGCCTAACAATCGGGGGCTTACCTGAAGCTTTCTTT.

This chain joins TRBV28 and TRBJ2-7, with 7 bases fitting TRBD1. Germline V lookup: CDR1 MDHEN, CDR2 SYDVKM. This CDR3 region has 14 residues. Germline trimming cut 5 bases from V and 5 bases from J; bases unmatched to any gene: 9. DNA for the CDR3: TGTGCCAGCAGTCTGCAGGGGACAGACCACGAGCAGTACTTC. Translation: CASSLQGTDHEQYF.

The rearrangement links TRBV28 to TRBJ2-1; a weak D match, TRBD2 (5 bases). Per the germline V gene, CDR1 is MDHEN and CDR2 is SYDVKM. The CDR3 runs to 12 residues. Trimming removed 1 base from V and 12 bases from J, with 10 bases in between. The CDR3 DNA follows: TGTGCCAGCAGTTTATTGGGTGGAGGGCAGTTCTTC. Residues: CASSLLGGGQFF.

The chain recombines TRBV10-3 with TRBJ2-2; D is possibly TRBD1 (6 bases). Germline assignment: CDR1 ENHRY and CDR2 SYGVKD. This CDR3 has 13 amino acids. V was trimmed by 2 bases and J by 11 bases, leaving 12 bases between them. DNA for the CDR3: TGTGCCATCAGTGAGACCGGACAGTCCGAGCTGTTTTTT. This codes for CAISETGQSELFF.

The chain couples TRBV5-5 to TRBJ1-2, with D uncertain. With 4 bases removed from V and 8 bases from J, the gap between germline ends came to 15 bases. Germline lookup yields CDR1 SGHKS and CDR2 YYEKEE (reference sequence). This CDR3 contains 13 residues. The CDR3 reads CASSLGVGSGYTF. Written as DNA, the CDR3 is TGTGCCAGCAGCCTCGGGGTTGGGAGCGGCTACACCTTC. The full variable domain, completed using reference TRBV5-5 and TRBJ1-2, is DAGVTQSPTHLIKTRGQQVTLRCSPISGHKSVSWYQQVLGQGPQFIFQYYEKEERGRGNFPDRFSARQFPNYSSELNVNALLLGDSALYLCASSLGVGSGYTFGSGTRLTVV.

This clone was seen only a few times. The chain has TRBV18 and TRBJ2-1; 7 bases are a match to TRBD1. The V segment lost 5 bases and the J segment 0 bases; nucleotides outside the gene matches: 10. This CDR3 contains 17 residues. Germline V gene data show CDR1 as KGHSH and CDR2 as LQKENI. CDR3 region: CASSTTTGQSSYNEQFF. The CDR3 coding sequence is TGTGCCAGCTCAACTACTACGGGACAGAGCTCCTACAATGAGCAGTTCTTC.

The DNA of the CDR3 is TGTGCCACCAGTGGACCTGCACTAGGTCAATGGGGAGAGACCCAGTACTTC. Translation: CATSGPALGQWGETQYF. The genes are TRBV24-1 and TRBJ2-5; D is perhaps TRBD2 (5 bases). The CDR3 sequence is 17 residues long. CDR1 and CDR2 (germline): KGHDR, SFDVKD. The V gene lost 5 bases and the J gene lost 4 bases, with 22 bases spanning the gap.

The table lists this clone with a count of one. The chain recombines TRBV4-2 with TRBJ2-7; possibly TRBD1 for D (5 bases). V shed 0 bases and J shed 0 bases, with 12 bases lying between them. There are 16 residues in the CDR3. Germline CDR1 LGHNA, CDR2 YNFKEQ. The CDR3 nucleotides read TGTGCCAGCAGCCAAGAAGGGGCTTTGCCCTCCTACGAGCAGTACTTC. Protein: CASSQEGALPSYEQYF.

In this sample, this clone turned up a few times. The chain carries TRBV6-5 and TRBJ2-7; TRBD2 matches at 10 bases. Germline lookup yields CDR1 MNHEY and CDR2 SVGAGI. The CDR3 consists of 14 residues. V was clipped by 11 bases and J by 3 bases; unmatched bases: 10. The CDR3 here is CAVRSGGANYEQYF. The CDR3 DNA follows: TGTGCCGTACGGAGCGGGGGGGCGAACTACGAGCAGTACTTC.

V gene TRBV5-1 combines with J gene TRBJ2-5; no reliable D call. Germline CDR1 and CDR2: SGHRS and YFSETQ. This CDR3 has 14 amino acids. With 0 bases removed from V and 3 bases from J, the gap between germline ends came to 9 bases. CDR3 amino acids: CASSLVSTEETQYF. Written as DNA, the CDR3 is TGCGCCAGCAGCTTGGTGAGCACAGAAGAGACCCAGTACTTC. Full variable domain (remainder filled in from reference TRBV5-1 and TRBJ2-5): KAGVTQTPRYLIKTRGQQVTLSCSPISGHRSVSWYQQTPGQGLQFLFEYFSETQRNKGNFPGRFSGRQFSNSRSEMNVSTLELGDSALYLCASSLVSTEETQYFGPGTRLLVL.

The chain combines TRBV6-4 with TRBJ1-1, with D hard to call. V was shortened by 2 bases and J by 1 base, with 5 bases between the two germline ends. There are 13 residues in the CDR3. CDR1 and CDR2 (germline): MRHNA, SNTAGT. DNA of the CDR3: TGTGCCAGCAGTGACAGGCCGAACACTGAAGCTTTCTTT. It encodes CASSDRPNTEAFF.

V gene TRBV5-6 combines with J gene TRBJ1-1; 10 bases are a match to TRBD1. V was clipped by 5 bases and J by 6 bases; unmatched bases: 7. Per the germline V gene, CDR1 is SGHDT and CDR2 is YYEEEE. This CDR3 contains 14 residues. The CDR3 DNA reads TGTGCCAGCAGGTCGACAGGGGGCTGGGCTGAAGCTTTCTTT. Its protein is CASRSTGGWAEAFF. Using reference TRBV5-6 and TRBJ1-1 for the parts outside the CDR3, the full variable domain is DAGVTQSPTHLIKTRGQQVTLRCSPKSGHDTVSWYQQALGQGPQFIFQYYEEEERQRGNFPDRFSGHQFPNYSSELNVNALLLGDSALYLCASRSTGGWAEAFFGQGTRLTVV.

This chain uses TRBV6-5 with TRBJ2-7, with 8 bases fitting TRBD2. The CDR3 length is 15 residues. Germline CDR1 is MNHEY and CDR2 is SVGAGI. J was trimmed by 7 bases and V by 8 bases; bases with no gene match: 16. The DNA of the CDR3 is TGTGCCAGCTCGCCGGGCAGCGGGGGTCGTCGGGAGCAGTACGTC. Translation gives CASSPGSGGRREQYV.

The J gene is TRBJ1-1, the V gene TRBV5-8; possibly TRBD1 for D (5 bases). Germline assignment: CDR1 SGHTS and CDR2 YDEGEE. Trimming took off 0 bases at V and 3 bases at J, with 12 bases between the two ends. This CDR3 is 15 amino acids long. The CDR3 nucleotides are TGTGCCAGCAGCTTGGTCCAGGGTCGTCACACTGAAGCTTTCTTT. Translated, it gives CASSLVQGRHTEAFF.

This sequence joins TRBV9 and TRBJ2-7; TRBD1 agrees at 9 bases. CDR1 and CDR2 from the germline V gene are SGDLS and YYNGEE. The CDR3 covers 15 residues. Germline trimming cut 4 bases from V and 2 bases from J; bases unmatched to any gene: 7. Here the CDR3 reads CASSRGTGSAYEQYF. The CDR3 nucleotides read TGTGCCAGCAGCCGGGGGACAGGGTCAGCCTACGAGCAGTACTTC. Full variable domain (rest looked up from reference TRBV9 and TRBJ2-7): DSGVTQTPKHLITATGQRVTLRCSPRSGDLSVYWYQQSLDQGLQFLIQYYNGEERAKGNILERFSAQQFPDLHSELNLSSLELGDSALYFCASSRGTGSAYEQYFGPGTRLTVT.

The gene calls are TRBV30 and TRBJ1-3; D gene uncertain. Germline CDR1 is GTSNPN and CDR2 is SVGIG (reference sequence). This CDR3 contains 12 residues. Trimming removed 4 bases from V and 2 bases from J, with 6 bases in between. The CDR3 nucleotides are TGTGCCTGGAAGGCAGCTGGAAACACCATATATTTT. Amino acids: CAWKAAGNTIYF.

The chain employs TRBV6-5 and TRBJ1-2, with D tentatively TRBD1 (5 bases). This CDR3 has 14 residues. CDR1 is MNHEY and CDR2 is SVGAGI in the germline V gene. Trimming stripped 10 bases from V and 3 bases from J, with 18 bases between. CDR3 residues: CATLGGNIDYGYTF. The CDR3 coding sequence is TGTGCCACACTGGGGGGTAATATCGACTATGGCTACACCTTC.

This clone was observed once. The chain joins TRBV11-2 to TRBJ1-1; D may be TRBD1 (5 bases). Germline lookup yields CDR1 SGHAT and CDR2 FQNNGV. The CDR3 consists of 15 residues. V was clipped by 4 bases and J by 4 bases, with 16 bases between them. CDR3 amino acids: CASSSVEGYGTEAFF. CDR3 bases: TGTGCCAGCAGCTCGGTAGAGGGGTACGGCACTGAAGCTTTCTTT.

The rearrangement joins TRBV5-1 to TRBJ2-5; 10 positions agree with TRBD2. Germline CDR1 SGHRS, CDR2 YFSETQ. V was clipped by 2 bases and J by 5 bases; unmatched bases: 6. The CDR3 is 15 amino acids. The CDR3 DNA follows: TGCGCCAGCAGCTTTGAGCGGGGGGGACGGGAGACCCAGTACTTC. Encoded protein: CASSFERGGRETQYF.